Listed here are 24 T cell receptor beta chains from one sample, sequenced in a study of cytomegalovirus exposure and HLA in healthy donors. The PCR made use of 60 Vbeta and 13 Jbeta primers. The repertoire was sequenced with immunoSEQ multiplex PCR; TCRdb's copy has only in-frame clones and lacks some. The table lists 72,000 or so clones, about 61% of them singletons. The specimen was PBMCs. Receptors originate from a woman between 45 and 60 years old in good health and CMV-seronegative.

This clone came up a few times. V gene TRBV28 combines with J gene TRBJ1-1; D may be TRBD1 (5 bases). Deletions cut 4 bases from V and 5 bases from J, with 17 bases between. The CDR3 consists of 15 residues. Germline CDR1 and CDR2: MDHEN and SYDVKM. The CDR3 spells CASSSTNNRRTEAFF. The CDR3 DNA reads as TGTGCCAGCAGTTCCACAAATAACAGGAGAACTGAAGCTTTCTTT. Full variable domain (rest looked up from reference TRBV28 and TRBJ1-1): DVKVTQSSRYLVKRTGEKVFLECVQDMDHENMFWYRQDPGLGLRLIYFSYDVKMKEKGDIPEGYSVSREKKERFSLILESASTNQTSMYLCASSSTNNRRTEAFFGQGTRLTVV.

This chain joins TRBV27 and TRBJ1-1; no definite D call. The CDR3 has 14 amino acids. Germline V gives CDR1 MNHEY, CDR2 SMNVEV (reference sequence). Trimming shortened V by 4 bases and J by 0 bases, and 9 bases separated the two germline ends. For the CDR3, the DNA is TGTGCCAGCAGTTGGGGAGTGATGAACACTGAAGCTTTCTTT. Protein product: CASSWGVMNTEAFF.

The chain joins TRBV19 to TRBJ1-2, with 10 bases matching TRBD1. The germline CDR1 and CDR2 sequences are LNHDA and SQIVND (reference sequence). The CDR3 consists of 17 residues. With V trimmed by 5 bases and J by 4 bases, 13 bases remained unmatched. The CDR3 nucleotides are TGTGCCAGTAGTGACTCCGGGACAGGGGATTCCCTCTATGGCTACACCTTC. It yields the protein CASSDSGTGDSLYGYTF.

The chain uses TRBV5-6 and TRBJ1-1, with 8 bases that match TRBD1. The germline V gene has CDR1 SGHDT and CDR2 YYEEEE. The length of the CDR3 is 13 residues. The V and J ends lost 0 bases and 5 bases, in that order; junction bases with no gene match: 0. The CDR3 DNA sequence: TGTGCCAGCAGCTTGGACAGGGGGACTGAAGCTTTCTTT. Translation gives CASSLDRGTEAFF. Variable domain in full (rest from reference TRBV5-6 and TRBJ1-1): DAGVTQSPTHLIKTRGQQVTLRCSPKSGHDTVSWYQQALGQGPQFIFQYYEEEERQRGNFPDRFSGHQFPNYSSELNVNALLLGDSALYLCASSLDRGTEAFFGQGTRLTVV.

The chain joins TRBV15 to TRBJ2-1; 8 positions agree with TRBD2. The CDR3 has 15 residues. CDR1 and CDR2 from the germline V gene are LNHNV and YYDKDF (reference sequence). V shed 6 bases, J shed 10 bases, and the junction held 14 bases outside the gene matches. The CDR3 region has the DNA TGTGCCACCAGACCGGGACTAGAACGTTTTGCGGAGCAGTTCTTC. Translating gives CATRPGLERFAEQFF.

This clone is a singleton in its sample. This chain links TRBV28 with TRBJ1-1; possible D gene TRBD1, 5 bases. Trimming pared 9 bases from V and 0 bases from J, leaving 11 bases between. The CDR3 has 13 amino acids. Germline V gives CDR1 MDHEN, CDR2 SYDVKM. This CDR3 is CASNRQMNTEAFF. The DNA for the CDR3 is TGTGCCAGTAACAGGCAGATGAACACTGAAGCTTTCTTT.

The V call is TRBV4-1, the J call TRBJ1-1; 7 positions agree with TRBD1. The germline gives CDR1 MGHRA, CDR2 YSYEKL. The V segment lost 1 base and the J segment 8 bases; nucleotides outside the gene matches: 1. This CDR3 has 12 residues. The CDR3 loop reads CASSQADREAFF. In DNA form, the CDR3 reads TGCGCCAGCAGCCAAGCGGACAGGGAAGCTTTCTTT.

V and J are TRBV9 and TRBJ1-1; D is possibly TRBD1 (6 bases). V gave up 5 bases and J gave up 1 base, with 12 bases separating them. The CDR3 totals 14 residues. Germline loops: CDR1 SGDLS, CDR2 YYNGEE. The CDR3 spells CASSPGQPNTEAFF. CDR3 coding DNA: TGTGCCAGCAGTCCAGGACAGCCGAACACTGAAGCTTTCTTT.

The V gene is TRBV9, the J gene TRBJ2-1; 7 bases fit TRBD1. The germline gives CDR1 SGDLS, CDR2 YYNGEE. The CDR3 is 15 residues long. V shed 1 base, J shed 6 bases, and the junction held 7 bases outside the gene matches. The DNA of the CDR3 is TGTGCCAGCAGCGTAAGACAGGGTCGGGTCAATGAGCAGTTCTTC. Translating gives CASSVRQGRVNEQFF.

This clone was detected only a few times. The V gene is TRBV9, the J gene TRBJ1-1; D is unclear. CDR1 and CDR2 (germline): SGDLS, YYNGEE. The CDR3 is made up of 15 amino acids. V was shortened by 0 bases and J by 1 base, with 10 bases between the two germline ends. CDR3 region: CASSVEPRRNTEAFF. In DNA form, the CDR3 reads TGTGCCAGCAGCGTAGAGCCAAGGAGGAACACTGAAGCTTTCTTT.

The rearrangement uses TRBV5-1 and TRBJ1-2, with 9 bases aligning to TRBD1. Germline V gene lookup returns CDR1 SGHRS and CDR2 YFSETQ. Trimming took 5 bases from V and 5 from J; bases not matched to a gene: 10. The CDR3 runs to 15 residues. DNA for the CDR3: TGCGCCAGCAGAACTAAATCCGGGACAGGGTATGGCTACACCTTC. Translation gives CASRTKSGTGYGYTF.

The rearrangement links TRBV2 to TRBJ1-5, with a possible D match to TRBD1 (6 bases). Germline lookup yields CDR1 SNHLY and CDR2 FYNNEI. There are 14 residues in the CDR3. V was shortened by 6 bases and J by 5 bases, with 14 bases between the two germline ends. DNA for the CDR3: TGTGCCAGCAGGGGGACATCCCAATATCAGCCCCAGCATTTT. This sequence encodes CASRGTSQYQPQHF.

This clone turned up a few times. The chain carries TRBV11-2 and TRBJ2-7; 8 nucleotides match TRBD2. With V trimmed by 6 bases and J by 3 bases, 4 bases remained unmatched. CDR1 and CDR2 from the germline V gene are SGHAT and FQNNGV. The CDR3 sequence is 13 residues long. This CDR3 reads CASRRLARYEQYF. DNA of the CDR3: TGTGCCAGCAGGAGACTAGCGCGCTACGAGCAGTACTTC.

This chain links TRBV5-1 with TRBJ2-7, with D possibly matching TRBD2 (5 bases). Germline V lookup: CDR1 SGHRS, CDR2 YFSETQ. V lost 2 bases and J lost 2, with 8 bases in between. This CDR3 has 13 residues. CDR3 nucleotides: TGCGCCAGCAGCTTTAGCGCCACCTACGAGCAGTACTTC. Its translation: CASSFSATYEQYF.

The V gene is TRBV9, the J gene TRBJ2-3, with 8 bases that match TRBD2. Germline CDR1 reads SGDLS; CDR2 reads YYNGEE. V dropped 4 bases and J dropped 2; count of bases not matched to a gene: 6. This CDR3 region has 15 residues. This CDR3 reads CASSPPSGPTDTQYF. The CDR3 DNA sequence: TGTGCCAGCAGCCCCCCTAGCGGGCCCACAGATACGCAGTATTTT.

The chain is built from TRBV15 and TRBJ1-4, with D tentatively TRBD1 (6 bases). V was shortened by 4 bases and J by 8 bases, with 32 bases between the two germline ends. The CDR3 runs to 20 residues. CDR1 and CDR2 from the germline V gene are LNHNV and YYDKDF (reference sequence). The CDR3 protein is CATSTESPQFLRQGSEKLFF. In DNA, the CDR3 is TGTGCCACCAGCACAGAGTCCCCCCAATTTCTCAGGCAGGGGTCCGAAAAACTGTTTTTT.

The table lists this clone with a count of one. This chain connects TRBV28 to TRBJ1-2; D might be TRBD1 (6 bases). Germline V CDR1 and CDR2: MDHEN, SYDVKM. CDR3 length equals 15 residues. Trimming left V 6 bases short and J 4 bases short, with 18 bases between. CDR3: CASRRFQDSFYGYTF. CDR3 in DNA: TGTGCCAGCAGGAGGTTTCAGGACAGCTTCTATGGCTACACCTTC.

This clone was counted a few times. The chain links TRBV2 to TRBJ1-1, with D possibly matching TRBD1 (5 bases). The length of the CDR3 is 14 residues. Germline V lookup: CDR1 SNHLY, CDR2 FYNNEI. Trimming left V 6 bases short and J 4 bases short, with 15 bases between. This CDR3 is CASSEGLPPTEAFF. CDR3 in DNA: TGTGCCAGCAGCGAGGGACTGCCCCCCACTGAAGCTTTCTTT.

This clone showed up just once. The CDR3 is CASSFSGGNNEKLFF. In DNA form, the CDR3 reads TGTGCCAGCAGTTTTAGTGGGGGCAATAATGAAAAACTGTTTTTT. V usage is TRBV28 and J usage is TRBJ1-4; possible D gene TRBD1, 6 bases. This CDR3 has 15 residues. V lost 3 bases and J 4 bases, leaving 12 bases between the germline ends. Germline CDR1 reads MDHEN; CDR2 reads SYDVKM.

The chain combines TRBV7-2 with TRBJ2-7; 8 nucleotides align to TRBD1. Trimming took 2 bases from V and 12 from J; bases not matched to a gene: 6. The CDR3 totals 12 residues. Per germline, CDR1 SGHTA and CDR2 FQGNSA. CDR3 bases: TGTGCCAGCAGCTTAACCCGGACAGGGTGGTACTTC. Protein sequence: CASSLTRTGWYF.

This CDR3 reads CASSQDPTSREQFF. The DNA of the CDR3 is TGCGCCAGCAGCCAAGACCCCACCTCGCGTGAGCAGTTCTTC. The V and J genes are TRBV4-1 and TRBJ2-1, with D unclear. The CDR3 sequence is 14 residues long. The V gene's germline CDR1 is MGHRA and CDR2 YSYEKL. Between the trimmed V and J ends, which lost 0 bases and 9 bases, there was a span of 12 bases.

This chain connects TRBV9 to TRBJ2-7; a weak D match, TRBD1 (6 bases). The germline V and J ends were trimmed by 7 bases and 1 base, with 12 bases remaining between them. The germline V gene has CDR1 SGDLS and CDR2 YYNGEE. The CDR3 has 13 residues. CDR3 residues: CASSRTGSYEQYF. The CDR3 DNA sequence: TGTGCCAGCTCCCGAACAGGGTCCTACGAGCAGTACTTC.

The chain carries TRBV27 and TRBJ2-7, with 10 bases lining up with TRBD1. This CDR3 comprises 14 residues. Germline lookup yields CDR1 MNHEY and CDR2 SMNVEV (reference sequence). Trimming removed 2 bases from V and 7 bases from J; junction bases left unmatched: 5. The CDR3 here is CASSLGTGVWEQYF. The CDR3 DNA reads TGTGCCAGCAGTTTAGGGACAGGGGTATGGGAGCAGTACTTC.

This sequence joins TRBV19 and TRBJ1-1; a weak D match, TRBD1 (6 bases). V lost 0 bases, J lost 1 base, and 15 bases lay in between. This CDR3 comprises 17 residues. Looked up from germline, CDR1 is LNHDA and CDR2 is SQIVND (reference sequence). CDR3 in amino acids: CASSIDVQGPWNTEAFF. CDR3 in DNA: TGTGCCAGTAGTATAGACGTACAGGGACCATGGAACACTGAAGCTTTCTTT.